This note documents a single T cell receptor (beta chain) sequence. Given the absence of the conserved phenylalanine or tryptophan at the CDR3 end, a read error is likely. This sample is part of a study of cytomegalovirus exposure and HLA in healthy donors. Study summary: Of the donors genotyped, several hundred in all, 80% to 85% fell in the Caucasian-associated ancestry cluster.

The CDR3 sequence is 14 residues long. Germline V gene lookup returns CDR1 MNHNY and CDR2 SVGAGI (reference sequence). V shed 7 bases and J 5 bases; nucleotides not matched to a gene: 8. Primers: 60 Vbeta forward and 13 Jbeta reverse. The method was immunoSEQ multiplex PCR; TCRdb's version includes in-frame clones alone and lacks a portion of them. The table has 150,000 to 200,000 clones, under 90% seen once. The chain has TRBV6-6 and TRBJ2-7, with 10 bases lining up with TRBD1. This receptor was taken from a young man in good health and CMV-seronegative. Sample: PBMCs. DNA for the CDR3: TGTGCCAGCACTGGGAGGGACAGGGGCCACGAGCAGTACCTC. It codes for CASTGRDRGHEQYL.